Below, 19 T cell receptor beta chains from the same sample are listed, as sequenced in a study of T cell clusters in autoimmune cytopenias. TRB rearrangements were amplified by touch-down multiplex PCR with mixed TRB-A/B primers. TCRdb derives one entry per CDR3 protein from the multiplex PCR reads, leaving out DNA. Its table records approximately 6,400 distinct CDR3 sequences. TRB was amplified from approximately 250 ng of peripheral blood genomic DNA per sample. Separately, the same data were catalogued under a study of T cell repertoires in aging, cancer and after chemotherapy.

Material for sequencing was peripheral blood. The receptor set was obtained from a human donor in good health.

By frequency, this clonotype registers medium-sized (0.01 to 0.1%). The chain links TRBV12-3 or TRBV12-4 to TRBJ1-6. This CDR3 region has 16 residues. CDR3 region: CASSALVGGGDSPLHF.

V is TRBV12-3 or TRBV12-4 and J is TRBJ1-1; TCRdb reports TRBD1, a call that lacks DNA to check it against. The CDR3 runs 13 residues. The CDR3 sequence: CASASRGDTEAFF.

The CDR3 spells CASSLEAGPTYEQYF. The gene calls are TRBV5-1 and TRBJ2-7. The CDR3 has 15 amino acids. Germline V lookup: CDR1 SGHRS, CDR2 YFSETQ.

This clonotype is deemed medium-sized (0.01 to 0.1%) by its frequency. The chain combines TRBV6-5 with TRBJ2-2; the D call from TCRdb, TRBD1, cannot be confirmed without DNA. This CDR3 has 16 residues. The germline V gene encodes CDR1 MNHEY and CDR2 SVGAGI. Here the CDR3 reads CASSYTIGAGTGELFF.

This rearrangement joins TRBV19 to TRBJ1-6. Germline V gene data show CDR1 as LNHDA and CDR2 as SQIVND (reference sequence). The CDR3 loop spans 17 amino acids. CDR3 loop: CASSILTSAATNSPLHF.

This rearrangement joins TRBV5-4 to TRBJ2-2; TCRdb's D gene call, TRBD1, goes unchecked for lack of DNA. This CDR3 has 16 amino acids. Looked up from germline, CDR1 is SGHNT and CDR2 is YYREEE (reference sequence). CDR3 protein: CASSKQGGTFTGELFF.

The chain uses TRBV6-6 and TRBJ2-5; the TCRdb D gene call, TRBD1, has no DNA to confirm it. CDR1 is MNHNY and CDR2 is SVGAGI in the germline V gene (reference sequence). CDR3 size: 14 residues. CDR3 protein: CASRNEGQQETQYF.

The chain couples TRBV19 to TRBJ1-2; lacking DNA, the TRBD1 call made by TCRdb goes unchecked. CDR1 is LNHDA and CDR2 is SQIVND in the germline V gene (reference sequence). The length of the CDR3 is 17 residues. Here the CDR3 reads CASNTPGQGLMDYGYTF.

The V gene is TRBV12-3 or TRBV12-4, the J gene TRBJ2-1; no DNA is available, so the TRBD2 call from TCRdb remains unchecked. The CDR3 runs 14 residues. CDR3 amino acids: CASSSGLAPIEQFF.

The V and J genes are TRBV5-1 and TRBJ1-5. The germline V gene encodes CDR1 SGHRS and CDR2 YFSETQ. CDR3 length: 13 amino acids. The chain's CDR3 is CASSPVEGQPQHF.

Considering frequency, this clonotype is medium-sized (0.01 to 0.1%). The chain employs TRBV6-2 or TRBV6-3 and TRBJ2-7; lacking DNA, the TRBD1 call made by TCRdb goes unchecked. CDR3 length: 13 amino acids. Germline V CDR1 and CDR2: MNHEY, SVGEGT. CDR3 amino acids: CASSWDRGYEQYF.

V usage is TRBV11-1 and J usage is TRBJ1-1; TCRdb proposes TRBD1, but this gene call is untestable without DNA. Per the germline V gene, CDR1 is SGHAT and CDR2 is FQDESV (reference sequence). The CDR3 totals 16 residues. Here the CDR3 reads CASSLETGGPDTEAFF. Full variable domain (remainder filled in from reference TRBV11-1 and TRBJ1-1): EAEVAQSPRYKITEKSQAVAFWCDPISGHATLYWYRQILGQGPELLVQFQDESVVDDSQLPKDRFSAERLKGVDSTLKIQPAELGDSAMYLCASSLETGGPDTEAFFGQGTRLTVV.

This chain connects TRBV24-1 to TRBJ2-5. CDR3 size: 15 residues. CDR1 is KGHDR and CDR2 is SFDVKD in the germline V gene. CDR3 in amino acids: CATSDFTTDQETQYF.

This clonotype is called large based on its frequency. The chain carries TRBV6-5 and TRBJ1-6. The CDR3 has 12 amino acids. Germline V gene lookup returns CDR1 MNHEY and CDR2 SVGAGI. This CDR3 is CASSSGNSPLHF.

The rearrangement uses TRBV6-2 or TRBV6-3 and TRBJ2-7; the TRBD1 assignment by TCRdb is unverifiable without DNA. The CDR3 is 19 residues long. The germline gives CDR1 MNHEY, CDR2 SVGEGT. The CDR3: CASSPIMTGTGGFNYEQYF.

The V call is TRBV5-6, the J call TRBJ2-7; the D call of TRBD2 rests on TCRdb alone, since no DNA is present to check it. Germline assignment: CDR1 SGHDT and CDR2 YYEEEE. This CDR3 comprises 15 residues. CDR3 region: CASSFARGGAHEQYF.

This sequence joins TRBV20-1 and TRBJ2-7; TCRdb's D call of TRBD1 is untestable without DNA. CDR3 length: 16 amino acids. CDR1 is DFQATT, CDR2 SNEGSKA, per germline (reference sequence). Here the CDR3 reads CSARDHGRVRSYEQYF.

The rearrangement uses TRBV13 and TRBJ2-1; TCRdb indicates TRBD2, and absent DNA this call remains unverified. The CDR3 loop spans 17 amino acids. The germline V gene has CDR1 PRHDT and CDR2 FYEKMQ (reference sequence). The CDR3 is CASSHRLAGGAYNEQFF.

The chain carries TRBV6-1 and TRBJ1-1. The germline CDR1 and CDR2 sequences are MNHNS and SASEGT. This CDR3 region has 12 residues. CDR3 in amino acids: CASSDLAAGAFF.